The sequence of this T cell receptor beta chain was determined in a study of CD8+ T cells in alopecia areata. Study results and limitations: Lesional scalp displayed greater clonality than normal scalp, most notably in alopecia totalis/universalis.

V was trimmed by 3 bases and J by 3 bases, leaving 5 bases between them. The CDR3 contains 12 residues. Germline V gene sequence: CDR1 SQVTM, CDR2 ANQGSEA. Reverse transcription of extracted RNA yielded cDNA, which provided the sequencing template. The repertoire was sequenced with immunoSEQ multiplex PCR; TCRdb's copy has only in-frame clones and lacks some. The repertoire includes 100,000 to 150,000 clones, 40% to 55% of them detected once, and about 10% sits in the top ten. This clone has more than one count but fewer than ten. The antigen is unknown. Other nucleotide sequences from this sample produce the same CDR3.

This sequence originates from a human donor with alopecia areata. Sequences were obtained from NKG2D-low CD8+ T cells sorted from blood. The V and J genes are TRBV29-1 and TRBJ2-2, with D tentatively TRBD2 (5 bases). This CDR3 is CSVERDTGELFF. As DNA, the CDR3 is TGCAGCGTTGAGCGGGACACCGGGGAGCTGTTTTTT.